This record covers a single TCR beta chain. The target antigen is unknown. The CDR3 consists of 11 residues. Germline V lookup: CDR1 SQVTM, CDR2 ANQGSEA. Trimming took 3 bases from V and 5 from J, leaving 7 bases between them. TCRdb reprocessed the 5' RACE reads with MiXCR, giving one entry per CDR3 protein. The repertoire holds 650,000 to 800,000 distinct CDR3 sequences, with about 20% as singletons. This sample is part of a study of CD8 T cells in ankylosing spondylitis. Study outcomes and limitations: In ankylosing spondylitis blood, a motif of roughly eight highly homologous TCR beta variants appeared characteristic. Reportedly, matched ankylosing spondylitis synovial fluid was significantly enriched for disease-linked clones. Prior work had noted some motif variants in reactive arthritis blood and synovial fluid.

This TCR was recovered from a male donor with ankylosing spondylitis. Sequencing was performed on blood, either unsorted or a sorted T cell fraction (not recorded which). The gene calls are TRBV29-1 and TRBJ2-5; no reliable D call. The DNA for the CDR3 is TGCAGCGTTGACTTCACGGAGACCCAGTACTTC. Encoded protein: CSVDFTETQYF.